These T cell receptor beta chains were read from a single sample in a study of vaccination effects on CD4 cells after COVID-19. Their specific antigens are unknown. TCRdb keeps only in-frame clones here, not all; method: immunoSEQ multiplex PCR. The top ten clones hold about 2.4% of a sample with some 70,000 clones, under 80% of them seen once. The sample consisted of CD4+ T cells from PBMCs cultured without peptide, taken after COVID-19 vaccination. The receptors stem from a human donor who received a COVID-19 vaccine. CDR3s leave out the opening cysteine and the closing phenylalanine or tryptophan. Each record gives: J gene, V gene, clone size, CDR3 protein. Rows give clone size only sometimes, using once, few, many, or a class for an expanded clone.

>TRBJ2-3|TRBV18|once
ASSPGTADTQY
>TRBJ2-5|TRBV5-1|.
ASRVGGPQETQY
>TRBJ2-3|TRBV9|.
ASSARGGGGADTQY
>TRBJ2-4|TRBV28|.
ASSLVGQGDIQY
>TRBJ2-1|TRBV3-1/TRBV3-2|few
ASSQDTGTSYNEQF
>TRBJ1-4|TRBV6-5|once
ASRVGQVDNEKLF
>TRBJ1-1|TRBV19|.
ASSNGAGGMAEAF
>TRBJ2-2|TRBV7-9|.
ASSLGSGFTGELF
>TRBJ1-4|TRBV28|.
ASSPTWDRGGI
>TRBJ1-4|TRBV7-9|.
ASAGTGGGGLF
>TRBJ2-4|TRBV2|.
ASGSRGLAKNIQY
>TRBJ1-2|TRBV6-5|once
ASSYSGLTPYGYT
>TRBJ1-1|TRBV3-1/TRBV3-2|.
ASSQDWTATEAF
>TRBJ2-1|TRBV7-2|.
ASSFSRVNEQF
>TRBJ1-5|TRBV19|.
ASSVSQQPQH
>TRBJ1-1|TRBV10-3|.
AISDSRTAPGTEAF
>TRBJ1-4|TRBV6-6|.
ASSYSRQGNEKLF
>TRBJ1-2|TRBV9|.
ASSEGGPGRTNYGYT
>TRBJ2-3|TRBV7-2|.
ASSLAGGPTDTQY
>TRBJ2-5|TRBV9|.
ASSVGTALYQETQY
>TRBJ1-3|TRBV6-5|.
ASSWDRFSGNTIY
>TRBJ1-1|TRBV24-1|.
ATRGQGTEAF
>TRBJ2-5|TRBV6-5|.
ASSGNRGETQY
>TRBJ2-2|TRBV5-5|.
ASSPVQTGTGELF
>TRBJ1-2|TRBV19|.
ASSIMGSNYGYT
>TRBJ1-1|TRBV2|few
ASRNTGRTEAF
>TRBJ2-2|TRBV4-3|.
ASSQPLGTGRTGELF
>TRBJ1-2|TRBV29-1|once
SVEDSMVYT
>TRBJ2-4|TRBV6-6|.
ASSPPKRGGVKNIQY
>TRBJ2-5|TRBV5-1|.
ASSGGLAGGPETQY
>TRBJ2-6|TRBV11-2|.
ASSDKAGLAGANVLT
>TRBJ1-4|TRBV20-1|.
SAPAAEKLF
>TRBJ2-5|TRBV24-1|.
ATSDRAGIETQY
>TRBJ1-1|TRBV24-1|.
ATNRGQSLWNTEAF
>TRBJ2-2|TRBV10-3|.
AIRNDRPNTGELF
>TRBJ1-1|TRBV7-9|.
ASSTKQVRTEAF
>TRBJ1-5|TRBV28|.
ASSLLSYRDRGQPQH
>TRBJ1-2|TRBV9|.
ASSGSGWDGYT
>TRBJ2-1|TRBV10-3|.
AISELAGGNNEQF
>TRBJ2-3|TRBV7-3|.
ASSFGQGGYSTDTQY
>TRBJ1-4|TRBV10-2|.
ASMRSPGEKLF
>TRBJ1-3|TRBV18|.
ASSPIGTGGWNTIY
>TRBJ1-2|TRBV7-2|.
ASKAPDRVFGYT
>TRBJ1-5|TRBV4-3|once
ASSQEGGNQPQH
>TRBJ2-5|TRBV18|.
ASSPNSLGVRETQY
>TRBJ1-1|TRBV5-1|few
ASSLVGGGGTEAF